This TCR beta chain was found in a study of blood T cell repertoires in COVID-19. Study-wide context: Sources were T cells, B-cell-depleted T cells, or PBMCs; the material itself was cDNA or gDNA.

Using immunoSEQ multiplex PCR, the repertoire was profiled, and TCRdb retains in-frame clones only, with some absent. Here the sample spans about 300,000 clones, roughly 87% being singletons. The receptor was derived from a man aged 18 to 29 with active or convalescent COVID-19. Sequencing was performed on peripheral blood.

The CDR3 protein is CASINVWVWRAEQYF. CDR3 nucleotide sequence: TGCGCCAGCATAAATGTATGGGTGTGGAGGGCCGAGCAGTACTTC. The chain combines TRBV5-1 with TRBJ2-7, with a weak D call TRBD2 (6 bases). The CDR3 spans 15 residues. Trimming stripped 6 bases from V and 6 bases from J, with 22 bases between. Germline lookup yields CDR1 SGHRS and CDR2 YFSETQ.